The next 24 T cell receptor beta chains were all read from a single sample in a study of shared clonotypes between healthy human individuals. Clones were sequenced by immunoSEQ multiplex PCR, and TCRdb holds only the in-frame ones, with some missing. Of fewer than 400,000 clones in the sample, roughly 70% were seen once. Specimen: memory CD4+ T cells sorted from blood. Subset: CD45RA-negative fraction. The origin of the receptors is a man aged 25 to 40 in good health.

The chain recombines TRBV28 with TRBJ2-7, with 10 bases lining up with TRBD1. V trimming: 4 bases; J trimming: 4 bases; junction bases outside the gene matches: 7. CDR1 and CDR2 (germline): MDHEN, SYDVKM. The CDR3 length is 15 residues. The CDR3 DNA sequence: TGTGCCAGCAGTTCAGCCGGGACAGGGGATTACGAGCAGTACTTC. Translation: CASSSAGTGDYEQYF.

The V call is TRBV4-1, the J call TRBJ2-5; D remains ambiguous. The CDR3 covers 16 residues. V lost 0 bases and J lost 2, with 13 bases in between. Germline-derived CDR1 and CDR2 are MGHRA and YSYEKL. CDR3 nucleotides: TGCGCCAGCAGCCAAGATTTGGGGTTAGGGCAAGAGACCCAGTACTTC. The encoded protein is CASSQDLGLGQETQYF.

V usage is TRBV16 and J usage is TRBJ2-7, with TRBD2 matching over 15 bases. Trimming cost V 3 bases and J 3 bases; bases outside gene matches: 3. The germline V gene encodes CDR1 KGHSY and CDR2 FQNENV. This CDR3 is 16 amino acids long. CDR3 region: CASSHLGLAGGYEQYF. As DNA, the CDR3 is TGTGCCAGCAGCCACCTGGGACTAGCGGGAGGCTACGAGCAGTACTTC.

The V and J genes are TRBV27 and TRBJ2-7; D remains unclear. CDR3 length: 11 amino acids. The germline gives CDR1 MNHEY, CDR2 SMNVEV (reference sequence). V was cut by 4 bases and J by 4 bases, with 5 bases left in between. The CDR3 spells CASSWGYEQYF. The CDR3 bases are TGTGCCAGCAGTTGGGGTTACGAGCAGTACTTC.

This clone came up once. The J gene is TRBJ1-1, the V gene TRBV5-1, with no clear D. V gave up 0 bases and J gave up 0 bases, with 9 bases separating them. This CDR3 spans 15 amino acids. The germline gives CDR1 SGHRS, CDR2 YFSETQ. The CDR3 DNA is TGCGCCAGCAGCTTGGATCCCCCAATGAACACTGAAGCTTTCTTT. It encodes CASSLDPPMNTEAFF.

V is TRBV7-2 and J is TRBJ2-1; 7 positions agree with TRBD1. CDR1 SGHTA and CDR2 FQGNSA come from the germline V gene. The CDR3 consists of 14 residues. Unmatched junction bases numbered 10, after V lost 3 bases and J lost 11 bases. CDR3 sequence (DNA): TGTGCCAGCAGCTTTGGACAGGCTCCAGACCAGCAGTTCTTC. Protein: CASSFGQAPDQQFF.

The CDR3, as DNA: TGTGCCAGCAGCTTAGTGGACCGGGAGGGGGAGCTGTTTTTT. This gives the protein CASSLVDREGELFF. The chain couples TRBV7-6 to TRBJ2-2; TRBD2 might be the D (6 bases). The CDR3 is 14 residues long. The V gene's germline CDR1 is SGHVS and CDR2 FNYEAQ. Trimming removed 1 base at V and 8 bases at J, with 11 bases between.

This clone was found once. The chain joins TRBV9 to TRBJ2-1; 9 bases fit TRBD2. V shed 0 bases, J shed 8 bases, and the junction held 6 bases outside the gene matches. CDR1 and CDR2 from the germline V gene are SGDLS and YYNGEE. The CDR3 is 15 amino acids. CDR3 loop: CASSVELAGFDEQFF. CDR3 DNA: TGTGCCAGCAGCGTAGAACTAGCGGGCTTTGATGAGCAGTTCTTC.

This clone was counted only a few times. V is TRBV14 and J is TRBJ2-3; 8 positions agree with TRBD1. The V and J ends lost 2 bases and 7 bases, in that order; junction bases with no gene match: 17. The CDR3 totals 18 residues. Germline V gene lookup returns CDR1 SGHDN and CDR2 FVKESK. The CDR3 region has the DNA TGTGCCAGCAGCCAACGAGGAGGAGGGGACAGGTCCCGATATACGCAGTATTTT. Protein sequence: CASSQRGGGDRSRYTQYF.

The chain has TRBV11-2 and TRBJ2-7; 9 bases agree with TRBD1. The CDR3 loop spans 16 amino acids. From germline, CDR1 is SGHAT and CDR2 FQNNGV. J was trimmed by 9 bases and V by 5 bases; bases with no gene match: 17. Here the CDR3 reads CASSRIGTGMTVVQYF. The CDR3 DNA reads TGTGCCAGCAGCCGAATCGGGACAGGGATGACCGTTGTGCAGTACTTC.

This clone was recorded many times. The chain couples TRBV7-9 to TRBJ2-1, with D possibly being TRBD2 (5 bases). CDR3 length: 17 amino acids. The V end was cut by 5 bases, the J end by 2 bases, with 19 bases between. Germline CDR1 is SEHNR and CDR2 is FQNEAQ (reference sequence). The CDR3 here is CASSPPLRQTTYNEQFF. CDR3 nucleotides: TGTGCCAGCAGCCCCCCCCTTAGGCAGACTACCTACAATGAGCAGTTCTTC.

The genes are TRBV7-3 and TRBJ1-2, with no clear D. The V gene lost 6 bases and the J gene lost 7 bases, with 21 bases spanning the gap. CDR1 SGHTA and CDR2 FQGTGA come from the germline V gene. This CDR3 is 15 amino acids long. Here the CDR3 reads CASRNPEISGGGYTF. CDR3 nucleotides: TGTGCCAGCAGAAACCCCGAGATTAGTGGAGGTGGCTACACCTTC.

The genes are TRBV2 and TRBJ2-5; D call uncertain. CDR1 and CDR2 from the germline V gene are SNHLY and FYNNEI. The CDR3 loop spans 13 amino acids. Trimming pared 5 bases from V and 0 bases from J, leaving 7 bases between. The CDR3 nucleotides read TGTGCCAGCAGTCCAAGATACCAAGAGACCCAGTACTTC. It yields the protein CASSPRYQETQYF.

The rearrangement links TRBV10-3 to TRBJ1-1; 7 positions agree with TRBD1. This CDR3 comprises 14 residues. The V and J ends lost 8 bases and 6 bases, in that order; junction bases with no gene match: 12. Germline V gene lookup returns CDR1 ENHRY and CDR2 SYGVKD. The CDR3 DNA reads as TGTGCCATCGGGTTGACAGGGTCAAACGCTGAAGCTTTCTTT. It yields the protein CAIGLTGSNAEAFF.

In the case of this clone: A far larger clone lies a single base away; this is likely a read error. V and J are TRBV5-6 and TRBJ2-1; unclear D gene. Germline V lookup: CDR1 SGHDT, CDR2 YYEEEE. The CDR3 runs 14 residues. Written as DNA, the CDR3 is TGTGCCAGCAGCTTGCCCGCAGGATACAATGGGCAGTTCTTC. The encoded protein is CASSLPAGYNGQFF.

This clone was observed a single time. The chain carries TRBV9 and TRBJ2-7; TRBD1 aligns across 9 bases. Germline lookup yields CDR1 SGDLS and CDR2 YYNGEE. V lost 0 bases and J lost 2; bases outside the gene matches: 3. The length of the CDR3 is 15 residues. The CDR3 spells CASSVAGTGPYEQYF. Written as DNA, the CDR3 is TGTGCCAGCAGCGTAGCGGGGACAGGGCCCTACGAGCAGTACTTC.

V and J are TRBV2 and TRBJ2-3; 10 bases are a match to TRBD2. The CDR3 sequence is 16 residues long. The germline V gene has CDR1 SNHLY and CDR2 FYNNEI. After removal of 5 bases from V and 4 bases from J, the junction contained 9 bases not matched to a gene. The CDR3 loop is CASSSERAGGSDTQYF. For the CDR3, the DNA is TGTGCCAGCAGTTCCGAGAGAGCGGGAGGGTCAGATACGCAGTATTTT.

This rearrangement joins TRBV7-6 to TRBJ2-2; 12 bases agree with TRBD1. The CDR3 runs 20 residues. CDR1 is SGHVS, CDR2 FNYEAQ, per germline. V lost 4 bases, J lost 1 base, and 13 bases stayed unmatched. The DNA for the CDR3 is TGTGCCAGCAGCTCCCTACCGGGACAGGGGGCGAGCCAGAACACCGGGGAGCTGTTTTTT. This codes for CASSSLPGQGASQNTGELFF. The variable domain in full, completed from reference TRBV7-6 and TRBJ2-2, reads GAGVSQSPRYKVTKRGQDVALRCDPISGHVSLYWYRQALGQGPEFLTYFNYEAQQDKSGLPNDRFSAERPEGSISTLTIQRTEQRDSAMYRCASSSLPGQGASQNTGELFFGEGSRLTVL.

V is TRBV7-2 and J is TRBJ1-2; D is possibly TRBD1 (5 bases). V was trimmed by 5 bases and J by 4 bases, leaving 11 bases between them. The CDR3 sequence is 13 residues long. Germline CDR1 and CDR2: SGHTA and FQGNSA. CDR3 protein: CASSLGQGYGYTF. As DNA, the CDR3 is TGTGCCAGCAGCCTAGGGCAGGGCTATGGCTACACCTTC.

This rearrangement joins TRBV4-3 to TRBJ2-1; TRBD1 matches at 9 bases. The CDR3 has 17 residues. Germline CDR1 and CDR2: LGHNA and YSLEER. The ends lost 0 bases at V and 7 bases at J; junction bases unmatched: 10. The CDR3 region has the DNA TGCGCCAGCAGCCAAGATCTTAGGACAGGGGTCAGGAATGAGCAGTTCTTC. It yields the protein CASSQDLRTGVRNEQFF.

J is TRBJ1-4 and V is TRBV5-1, with 8 bases identical to TRBD1. V was pared by 3 bases and J by 5 bases, with 6 bases of the junction left unmatched. The germline gives CDR1 SGHRS, CDR2 YFSETQ. This CDR3 is built from 15 residues. The CDR3 DNA reads as TGCGCCAGCAGCTACGGGACAGGACCGAATGAAAAACTGTTTTTT. It translates to CASSYGTGPNEKLFF.

As regards this clone: Given a much more abundant clone one base away, this may be a read error. The chain carries TRBV7-2 and TRBJ1-1; no definite D call. Per the germline V gene, CDR1 is SGHTA and CDR2 is FQGNSA. V gave up 3 bases and J gave up 1 base, with 6 bases separating them. The CDR3 consists of 13 residues. The DNA for the CDR3 is TGTGCCAGCAGCTTGGAGGGGAACACTGAAGCTTTCTTT. Translating gives CASSLEGNTEAFF.

The rearrangement joins TRBV5-6 to TRBJ1-1, with D possibly TRBD1 on 6 matching bases. CDR1 is SGHDT and CDR2 is YYEEEE in the germline V gene. Trimming pared 4 bases from V and 4 bases from J, leaving 20 bases between. This CDR3 contains 16 residues. The CDR3 region is CASSRTGGAQGTEAFF. The CDR3, as DNA: TGTGCCAGCAGCCGAACCGGGGGGGCGCAGGGCACTGAAGCTTTCTTT.

The V gene is TRBV29-1, the J gene TRBJ2-2, with 11 bases fitting TRBD2. Looked up from germline, CDR1 is SQVTM and CDR2 is ANQGSEA. J was trimmed by 2 bases and V by 6 bases; bases with no gene match: 5. The CDR3 covers 15 residues. This CDR3 is CSVRLAGKNTGELFF. CDR3 DNA: TGCAGCGTCCGACTAGCGGGAAAAAACACCGGGGAGCTGTTTTTT.